Following are 18 T cell receptor beta chains from one sample sequenced in a study of post-analysis software for immune sequencing data. Study-wide points: TRBV segments more frequent in patients than in controls numbered five and included TRBV5-6, TRBV5-1 and TRBV20-1.

Researchers reported that TCR beta cDNA libraries carried unique molecular identifiers. TCRdb fed the PCR reads into MiXCR, producing one record per CDR3 protein. Among 820,000 or so distinct CDR3 sequences listed, roughly 58% were seen once. Their specific antigens are unknown. Sequenced input: blood. Receptor source: a girl aged 10 to 17 with multiple sclerosis.

This rearrangement joins TRBV29-1 to TRBJ2-5; 12 bases map to TRBD2. V lost 5 bases, J lost 4 bases, and 8 bases stayed unmatched. The CDR3 loop spans 15 amino acids. Germline V gene data show CDR1 as SQVTM and CDR2 as ANQGSEA. CDR3 amino acids: CSVWTSGTESETQYF. The CDR3 coding sequence is TGCAGCGTTTGGACTAGCGGGACTGAATCAGAGACCCAGTACTTC.

This clonotype showed up just a few times. The chain couples TRBV29-1 to TRBJ2-5, with 9 nucleotides matching TRBD1. Germline V lookup: CDR1 SQVTM, CDR2 ANQGSEA. The trim removed 5 bases at V and 3 bases at J, leaving 4 bases unmatched. The CDR3 is made up of 13 amino acids. The CDR3 is CSVMGQGKETQYF. CDR3 sequence (DNA): TGCAGCGTTATGGGACAGGGAAAAGAGACCCAGTACTTC.

This clonotype occurred a few times. The genes are TRBV7-9 and TRBJ2-4, with D tentatively TRBD1 or TRBD2 (5 bases each). Trimming took off 8 bases at V and 5 bases at J, with 10 bases between the two ends. The germline gives CDR1 SEHNR, CDR2 FQNEAQ (reference sequence). This CDR3 has 12 residues. The CDR3 loop is CASRRDQNIQYF. The CDR3 DNA is TGTGCCAGCCGCAGGGACCAAAACATTCAGTACTTC.

CDR3 in amino acids: CASSTRLGLAGSYEQYF. CDR3 bases: TGTGCCAGCAGCACACGCCTGGGACTAGCGGGATCCTACGAGCAGTACTTC. J is TRBJ2-7 and V is TRBV7-8; TRBD2 matches at 13 bases. This CDR3 is built from 17 residues. With 5 bases clipped from V and 1 base from J, the junction kept 8 bases outside the gene matches. CDR1 SGHVS and CDR2 FQNEAQ come from the germline V gene.

The gene calls are TRBV5-1 and TRBJ2-7; TRBD2 matches 7 bases. Germline CDR1 is SGHRS and CDR2 is YFSETQ. This CDR3 comprises 15 residues. V shed 4 bases, J shed 2 bases, and the junction held 9 bases outside the gene matches. The chain's CDR3 is CASSPRLAAPYEQYF. In DNA form, the CDR3 reads TGCGCCAGCAGCCCCCGACTAGCCGCACCCTACGAGCAGTACTTC. The variable domain in full, with the rest retrieved from reference TRBV5-1 and TRBJ2-7, is KAGVTQTPRYLIKTRGQQVTLSCSPISGHRSVSWYQQTPGQGLQFLFEYFSETQRNKGNFPGRFSGRQFSNSRSEMNVSTLELGDSALYLCASSPRLAAPYEQYFGPGTRLTVT.

This chain uses TRBV5-1 with TRBJ2-7; a weak D match, TRBD2 (5 bases). Germline lookup yields CDR1 SGHRS and CDR2 YFSETQ. The CDR3 length is 20 residues. Trimming removed 4 bases from V and 4 bases from J, with 33 bases in between. As DNA, the CDR3 is TGCGCCAGCAGCAACCCACCTACCGGGATCCCGGGCTCTCGGGGATACGAGCAGTACTTC. Translated, it gives CASSNPPTGIPGSRGYEQYF.

The CDR3 is CASSQTSGEETQYF. For the CDR3, the DNA is TGCGCCAGCAGCCAGACTAGCGGGGAAGAGACCCAGTACTTC. The chain employs TRBV5-1 and TRBJ2-5; TRBD2 agrees at 11 bases. Germline V CDR1 and CDR2: SGHRS, YFSETQ. The CDR3 consists of 14 residues. After removal of 4 bases from V and 3 bases from J, the junction contained 2 bases not matched to a gene.

The chain joins TRBV24-1 to TRBJ2-7, with unresolved D. The J call is doubtful: the DNA matches TRBJ2-5 better. The CDR3 is made up of 13 amino acids. Looked up from germline, CDR1 is KGHDR and CDR2 is SFDVKD. The CDR3 sequence: CATSANGEETQYF. The CDR3 coding sequence is TGTGCCACCAGTGCTAATGGGGAAGAGACCCAGTACTTC.

This clonotype was detected only a few times. The CDR3 loop reads CASSYVRGETQYF. The CDR3 DNA sequence: TGTGCCAGCAGTTACGTGCGGGGGGAGACCCAGTACTTC. This rearrangement joins TRBV6-5 to TRBJ2-5; 7 bases map to TRBD2. This CDR3 contains 13 residues. CDR1 and CDR2 (germline): MNHEY, SVGAGI. V gave up 2 bases and J gave up 5 bases; unmatched junction bases: 2.

This clonotype came up many times. This rearrangement joins TRBV5-1 to TRBJ2-3, with D uncertain. This CDR3 has 14 amino acids. Trimming took 4 bases from V and 4 from J, leaving 13 bases between them. CDR1 and CDR2 (germline): SGHRS, YFSETQ. The CDR3 is CASSPTEPPDTQYF. Written as DNA, the CDR3 is TGCGCCAGCAGCCCCACCGAGCCCCCAGATACGCAGTATTTT.

The V gene is TRBV20-1, the J gene TRBJ2-5; 11 bases map to TRBD2. The DNA matches TRBJ2-7 better at its end, which makes the J call doubtful. The CDR3 covers 16 residues. CDR1 DFQATT and CDR2 SNEGSKA come from the germline V gene (reference sequence). The CDR3 sequence is CSARVPTSGTVYEQYF. The CDR3 region has the DNA TGCAGTGCTAGAGTTCCGACTAGCGGGACGGTATACGAGCAGTACTTC.

The chain carries TRBV5-1 and TRBJ2-1; 11 bases fit TRBD2. V lost 2 bases and J lost 3; bases outside the gene matches: 19. The CDR3 sequence is 21 residues long. CDR1 SGHRS and CDR2 YFSETQ come from the germline V gene. CDR3 residues: CASSLVTSGAEGPPNYNEQFF. The DNA for the CDR3 is TGCGCCAGCAGCTTAGTGACTAGCGGGGCCGAGGGACCCCCGAACTACAATGAGCAGTTCTTC.

V gene TRBV20-1 combines with J gene TRBJ2-1; possible D gene TRBD2, 6 bases. CDR3 length: 10 amino acids. The germline V gene has CDR1 DFQATT and CDR2 SNEGSKA (reference sequence). Deletions cut 5 bases from V and 8 bases from J, with 7 bases between. The CDR3 nucleotides read TGCAGTGCTTTAGCGGATGAGCAGTTCTTC. This codes for CSALADEQFF.

The chain couples TRBV5-1 to TRBJ2-5; TRBD2 matches at 12 bases. This CDR3 contains 15 residues. V lost 5 bases, J lost 11 bases, and 13 bases stayed unmatched. Per germline, CDR1 SGHRS and CDR2 YFSETQ. The CDR3 nucleotides read TGCGCCAGCAGAAGACTAGCGGGAGAAAATGGTGAGCAGTACTTC. Translated: CASRRLAGENGEQYF.

This chain joins TRBV7-9 and TRBJ2-2; 7 bases match TRBD1. Germline CDR1 reads SEHNR; CDR2 reads FQNEAQ (reference sequence). The V gene end was trimmed by 5 bases and the J gene end by 1 base; junction bases not matched to a gene: 7. The CDR3 runs to 16 residues. The CDR3 DNA reads as TGTGCCAGCAGCACCAGTCGGACAGGGAACACCGGGGAGCTGTTTTTT. This gives the protein CASSTSRTGNTGELFF.

V and J are TRBV11-1 and TRBJ2-1, with a possible D match to TRBD2 (5 bases). This CDR3 has 18 residues. Trimming took 5 bases from V and 4 from J, leaving 24 bases between them. In germline, CDR1 is SGHAT, CDR2 FQDESV (reference sequence). The CDR3, as DNA: TGTGCCAGCAGCCAAAGTAGGAGGCGCGGGCGTGATTACAATGAGCAGTTCTTC. Encoded protein: CASSQSRRRGRDYNEQFF.

The chain links TRBV3-1 to TRBJ2-1; a weak D match, TRBD2 (5 bases). The CDR3 length is 13 residues. Looked up from germline, CDR1 is LGHDT and CDR2 is YNNKEL (reference sequence). Trimming removed 1 base from V and 13 bases from J, with 14 bases in between. CDR3 DNA sequence: TGTGCCAGCAGCCAAGGAGCGGCGGTACGTCAGTTCTTC. Its translation: CASSQGAAVRQFF.

The rearrangement links TRBV4-1 to TRBJ2-5, with 9 bases lining up with TRBD1. Germline V lookup: CDR1 MGHRA, CDR2 YSYEKL. After removal of 0 bases from V and 6 bases from J, the junction contained 11 bases not matched to a gene. This CDR3 is 17 amino acids long. CDR3 sequence (DNA): TGCGCCAGCAGCCAAGATAAAGGAACAGGGGGCTCAAAGACCCAGTACTTC. Its translation: CASSQDKGTGGSKTQYF.